The following is a T cell receptor (beta chain) sequence with its context. The antigen it binds to is not known. Within one base of it there is no much larger clone, and no base qualities were kept. The collaborating institutions used their own protocols to collect whole blood in K2EDTA tubes. Collaborator samples were shipped for TCRbeta analysis as frozen whole blood, isolated PBMCs, or DNA extracted from either sample type. Its CDR3 holds 13 amino acids, cysteine through phenylalanine. Of the read, only the CDR3 DNA is kept; its 39 bases are in frame from base 1. CDR1 LGHDT and CDR2 YNNKEL were looked up in the germline V gene (reference sequence). V lost 4 bases and J lost 5 bases; the stretch between them is 12 bases long. The entry originates in a study of blood T cell repertoires in COVID-19 (dated by TCRdb to about 2020). Describing the broader study: Samples covering the acute and convalescent phases of COVID-19 were provided by collaborators in the United States, Italy and Spain. The material from the prospective study consisted of cDNA or gDNA derived from T cells, B-cell-depleted T cells, or PBMCs. Subjects who had been exposed to COVID-19, were actively infected with it, or had recovered from it provided the deeply sampled blood TCRbeta repertoires that made up the dataset. The repertoires were released in a freely available public database intended as a resource for research on the immune response to SARS-CoV-2. The samples were drawn from two sources: the first 160 participants of the ongoing ImmuneRACE study, and 950 to 1,500 subjects contributed by 6 global collaborators. Nearly every sample came with metadata listing a de-identified subject ID, COVID-19 status, age in years and sex. Where available, HLA class I and class II types were taken from metadata supplied by the sample provider and were not determined by assay-based typing.

TCRbeta CDR3 regions were amplified from genomic DNA using the immunoSEQ Assay, a bias-controlled multiplex PCR. Turning to the authors' computational methods: Within the assay, amplification of reference gene primers was used to estimate how many nucleated cells each sample contained. To quantify the absolute abundance of each unique TCRbeta CDR3 rearrangement, sequence reads were collapsed and filtered. For each sample, productive Simpson clonality was calculated by taking the square root of Simpson's diversity index across productive rearrangements. TCRdb retrieved this table from immuneACCESS and kept in-frame rearrangements only. Not all clones are present; in checked studies, unresolved V genes account for under half, and no reason is known for the remainder. V and J calls and clone size are given by that table; D and trimming were obtained from the DNA. Here the sample has a few hundred thousand clones; about 82% occur a single time. Roughly 12% of the sample rests with the top ten.

The paper as a whole reports these results and caveats: The quantity of clinical and demographic metadata differed by source and by participant and was supplied without curation.

The receptor was derived from a man at least 80 years old with acute or convalescent COVID-19. The sequenced sample was peripheral blood. The chain is assembled from TRBV3-1 (or the pseudogene TRBV3-2) and TRBJ2-7, with a weak D call of TRBD2 (5 bases match). For the CDR3, the sequence is CASSLLAGDEQYF. Here is the DNA: TGTGCCAGCAGCCTTCTAGCTGGGGACGAGCAGTACTTC.